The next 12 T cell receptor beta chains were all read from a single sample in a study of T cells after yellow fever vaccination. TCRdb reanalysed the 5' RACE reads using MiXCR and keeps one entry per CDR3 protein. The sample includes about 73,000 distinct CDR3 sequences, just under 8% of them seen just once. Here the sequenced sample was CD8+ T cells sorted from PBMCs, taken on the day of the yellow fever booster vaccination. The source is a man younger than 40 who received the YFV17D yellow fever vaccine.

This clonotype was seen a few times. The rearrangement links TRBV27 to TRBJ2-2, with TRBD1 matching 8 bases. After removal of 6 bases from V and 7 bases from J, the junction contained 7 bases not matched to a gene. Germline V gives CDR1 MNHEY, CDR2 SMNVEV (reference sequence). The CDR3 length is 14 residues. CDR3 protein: CASRAGGASGELFF. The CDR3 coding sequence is TGTGCCAGCAGGGCAGGGGGCGCAAGCGGGGAGCTGTTTTTT.

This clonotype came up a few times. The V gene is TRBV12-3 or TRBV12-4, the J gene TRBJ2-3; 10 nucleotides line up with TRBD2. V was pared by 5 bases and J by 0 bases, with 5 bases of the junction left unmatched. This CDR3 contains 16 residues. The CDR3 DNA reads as TGTGCCAGCAGTCCAGGACTAGCGGCTAGCACAGATACGCAGTATTTT. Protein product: CASSPGLAASTDTQYF.

The CDR3 coding sequence is TGTGCCAGCAGCAATTTCAGGTCCGGGACAGGCCTATACAATGAGCAGTTCTTC. It specifies CASSNFRSGTGLYNEQFF. The genes are TRBV21-1 and TRBJ2-1; the table's D call, TRBD1, has no DNA check behind it. TRBV21-1 is tagged as a pseudogene. The CDR3 spans 18 residues.

CDR3 nucleotides: TGTGCCAGCAGTTCCGGGACAGGGGAGGTAGTCACCGGGGAGCTGTTTTTT. It is translated as CASSSGTGEVVTGELFF. The chain is built from TRBV27 and TRBJ2-2, with TRBD1 matching 10 bases. With V trimmed by 4 bases and J by 4 bases, 9 bases remained unmatched. The CDR3 extends over 17 amino acids. Germline V gene data show CDR1 as MNHEY and CDR2 as SMNVEV (reference sequence).

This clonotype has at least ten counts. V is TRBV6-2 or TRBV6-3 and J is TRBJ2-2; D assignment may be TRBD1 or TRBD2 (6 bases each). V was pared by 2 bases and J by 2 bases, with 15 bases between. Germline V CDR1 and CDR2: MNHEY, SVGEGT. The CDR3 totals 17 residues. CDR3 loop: CASSYLPGAYNTGELFF. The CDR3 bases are TGTGCCAGCAGTTACCTCCCGGGGGCGTACAACACCGGGGAGCTGTTTTTT.

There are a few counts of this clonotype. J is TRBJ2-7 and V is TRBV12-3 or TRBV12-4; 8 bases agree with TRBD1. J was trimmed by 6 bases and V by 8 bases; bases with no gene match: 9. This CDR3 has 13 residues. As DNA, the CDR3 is TGTGCCAGCCTTGGACAGGGAAGTTTCGAGCAGTACTTC. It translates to CASLGQGSFEQYF.

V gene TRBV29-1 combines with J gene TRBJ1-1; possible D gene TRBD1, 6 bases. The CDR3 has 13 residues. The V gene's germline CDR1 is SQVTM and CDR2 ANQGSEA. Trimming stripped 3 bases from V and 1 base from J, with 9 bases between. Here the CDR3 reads CSVDPGQNTEAFF. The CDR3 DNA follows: TGCAGCGTTGACCCGGGACAGAACACTGAAGCTTTCTTT.

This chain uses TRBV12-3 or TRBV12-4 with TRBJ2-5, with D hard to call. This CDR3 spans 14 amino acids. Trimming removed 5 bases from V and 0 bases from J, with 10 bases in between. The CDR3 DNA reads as TGTGCCAGCAGTGCAACTCTATACCAAGAGACCCAGTACTTC. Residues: CASSATLYQETQYF.

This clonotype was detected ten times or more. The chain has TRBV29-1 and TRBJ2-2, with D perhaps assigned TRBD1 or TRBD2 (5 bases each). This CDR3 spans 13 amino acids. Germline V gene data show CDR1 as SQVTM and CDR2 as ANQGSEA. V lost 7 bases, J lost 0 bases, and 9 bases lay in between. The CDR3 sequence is CSGGAANTGELFF. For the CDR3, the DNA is TGCAGCGGAGGGGCCGCGAACACCGGGGAGCTGTTTTTT.

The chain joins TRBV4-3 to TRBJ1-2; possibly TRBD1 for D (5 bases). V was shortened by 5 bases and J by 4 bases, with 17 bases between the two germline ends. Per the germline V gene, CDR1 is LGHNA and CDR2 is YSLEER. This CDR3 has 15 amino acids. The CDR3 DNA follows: TGCGCCAGCAGCAGGCGAGGAGGGGACGTCTATGGCTACACCTTC. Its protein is CASSRRGGDVYGYTF.

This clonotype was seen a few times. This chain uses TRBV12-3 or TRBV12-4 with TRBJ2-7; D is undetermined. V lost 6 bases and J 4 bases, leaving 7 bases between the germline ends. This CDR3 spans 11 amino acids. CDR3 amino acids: CASSRNYEQYF. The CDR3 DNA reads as TGTGCCAGCAGCCGCAATTACGAGCAGTACTTC.

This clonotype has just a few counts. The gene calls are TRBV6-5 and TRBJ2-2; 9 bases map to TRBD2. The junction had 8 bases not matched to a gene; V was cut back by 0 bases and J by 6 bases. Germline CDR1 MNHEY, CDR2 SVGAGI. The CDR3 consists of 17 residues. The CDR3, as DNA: TGTGCCAGCAGTTACTCGAATAGCGGGAGATCAGCCGGGGAGCTGTTTTTT. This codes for CASSYSNSGRSAGELFF.